This T cell receptor beta chain was recovered during a study of blood T cell repertoires in COVID-19. Authors' data handling: Quantification of nucleated cells was approximated via reference gene primer amplification. Method: immunoSEQ multiplex PCR; TCRdb's copy keeps in-frame clones and lacks some. That table is the source of V, J and clone size, and D and trimming were worked out from the DNA. This table has around 97,000 clones, 80% to 90% appearing once. The germline V and J ends were trimmed by 5 bases and 2 bases, with 13 bases remaining between them. Germline CDR1 SGHRS, CDR2 YFSETQ. The CDR3 spans 14 residues.

The receptor comes from a human donor in a cohort sampled during active COVID-19. The chain is built from TRBV5-1 and TRBJ2-5; TRBD2 is a possible D gene (6 bases). The sequenced material came from peripheral blood. The CDR3 bases are TGCGCCAGCAGGGAGAAGGGACTTCAAGAGACCCAGTACTTC. Translated, it gives CASREKGLQETQYF.